This is a list of T cell receptor beta chains from one sample in a study of CD8+ T cells in alopecia areata. Measured with immunoSEQ multiplex PCR; TCRdb has only the in-frame clones, and not every one. This sample carries approximately 90,000 clones, about three quarters of them seen once, and the ten largest clones take around a sixth. The specimen was CD8+ T cells sorted from blood, collected around week 46, from a patient treated with tofacitinib. Source of these receptors: a human donor with alopecia areata. Both conserved end residues are part of each CDR3. A D gene is named only where the DNA matches it firmly. Size is stated for part of the rows, as once, few or many counts, or as a class when the clone is expanded.

J: TRBJ2-5; D: -; size: once; V: TRBV4-1; CDR3: CASSRQRNQETQYF; DNA: TGCGCCAGCAGCCGGCAACGTAACCAAGAGACCCAGTACTTC
J: TRBJ2-3; D: -; size: -; V: TRBV5-1; CDR3: CASSLQQGALLFSTDTQYF; DNA: TGCGCCAGCAGCTTGCAACAGGGTGCCCTGTTATTTAGCACAGATACGCAGTATTTT
J: TRBJ1-6; D: -; size: -; V: TRBV4-3; CDR3: CASSSEGPSHNSPLHF; DNA: TGCGCCAGCAGCTCCGAGGGCCCCAGTCATAATTCACCCCTCCACTTT
J: TRBJ2-3; D: -; size: -; V: TRBV4-2; CDR3: CASSQDHTGKDTQYF; DNA: TGTGCCAGCAGCCAAGATCATACAGGGAAAGATACGCAGTATTTT
J: TRBJ1-1; D: TRBD1; size: -; V: TRBV5-1; CDR3: CASSDRDRGPNTEAFF; DNA: TGCGCCAGCAGCGACCGGGACAGGGGCCCGAACACTGAAGCTTTCTTT
J: TRBJ1-2; D: -; size: once; V: TRBV19; CDR3: CASSTGGGYTF; DNA: TGTGCCAGTAGTACGGGGGGCGGCTACACCTTC
J: TRBJ2-7; D: TRBD1; size: -; V: TRBV13; CDR3: CASSPRTGGSLEQYF; DNA: TGTGCCAGCAGCCCTCGGACAGGGGGCTCCCTCGAGCAGTACTTC
J: TRBJ2-5; D: -; size: -; V: TRBV19; CDR3: CASSIAQGGTTQYF; DNA: TGTGCCAGTAGTATTGCACAGGGGGGGACGACCCAGTACTTC
J: TRBJ1-1; D: -; size: -; V: TRBV5-6; CDR3: CASSSQGALWYTEAFF; DNA: TGTGCCAGCAGCTCACAGGGTGCGCTTTGGTACACTGAAGCTTTCTTT
J: TRBJ2-7; D: -; size: -; V: TRBV27; CDR3: CASKKGGEQYF; DNA: TGTGCCAGCAAAAAGGGAGGCGAGCAGTACTTC
J: TRBJ1-1; D: -; size: -; V: TRBV30; CDR3: CAWSIGGVRGEAFF; DNA: TGTGCCTGGAGTATTGGAGGGGTTCGAGGTGAAGCTTTCTTT
J: TRBJ1-2; D: -; size: -; V: TRBV30; CDR3: CAWSGTKMDSVTF; DNA: TGTGCCTGGAGCGGAACAAAAATGGACTCCGTCACCTTC
J: TRBJ2-5; D: TRBD2; size: -; V: TRBV4-3; CDR3: CASSQDGGGGQTQYF; DNA: TGCGCCAGCAGCCAAGATGGGGGCGGGGGGCAGACCCAGTACTTC
J: TRBJ2-7; D: TRBD2; size: -; V: TRBV7-9; CDR3: CATLAGGYEQYF; DNA: TGTGCCACCTTAGCGGGGGGCTACGAGCAGTACTTC
J: TRBJ2-3; D: -; size: -; V: TRBV13; CDR3: CASSLLTAEHDTQYF; DNA: TGTGCCAGCAGCTTACTGACAGCCGAGCATGATACGCAGTATTTT
J: TRBJ1-1; D: -; size: -; V: TRBV2; CDR3: CASHGREAFF; DNA: TGTGCCAGCCATGGCAGGGAAGCTTTCTTT
J: TRBJ2-7; D: -; size: -; V: TRBV5-4; CDR3: CASSLGAGEQYF; DNA: TGTGCCAGCAGCTTGGGTGCGGGCGAGCAGTACTTC
J: TRBJ1-5; D: TRBD1; size: -; V: TRBV9; CDR3: CASRLTGILYRSQPQHF; DNA: TGTGCCAGCAGGTTGACAGGGATACTTTATCGGTCTCAGCCCCAGCATTTT
J: TRBJ2-1; D: -; size: -; V: TRBV7-3; CDR3: CASSLISGSPYNEQFF; DNA: TGTGCCAGCAGCTTAATTTCCGGGTCTCCCTACAATGAGCAGTTCTTC
J: TRBJ2-7; D: TRBD1; size: -; V: TRBV2; CDR3: CASRGQGVHEQYF; DNA: TGTGCCAGCAGGGGACAGGGCGTCCACGAGCAGTACTTC
J: TRBJ2-2; D: TRBD1; size: -; V: TRBV9; CDR3: CASSTGQGGTGELFF; DNA: TGTGCCAGCAGTACGGGACAGGGCGGCACCGGGGAGCTGTTTTTT
J: TRBJ2-2; D: TRBD1; size: -; V: TRBV2; CDR3: CASSHDGQGNTGELFF; DNA: TGTGCCAGCAGTCACGACGGACAGGGTAACACCGGGGAGCTGTTTTTT
J: TRBJ1-1; D: TRBD1; size: few; V: TRBV5-1; CDR3: CASSFLQGANTEAFF; DNA: TGCGCCAGCAGCTTCCTACAGGGGGCGAACACTGAAGCTTTCTTT
J: TRBJ2-7; D: -; size: once; V: TRBV12-5; CDR3: CASGPSSFHEQYF; DNA: TGTGCTAGTGGCCCTTCTAGCTTCCACGAGCAGTACTTC
J: TRBJ1-1; D: -; size: -; V: TRBV7-6; CDR3: CASSLSRATEAFF; DNA: TGTGCCAGCAGCTTAAGCAGGGCCACTGAAGCTTTCTTT
J: TRBJ1-6; D: -; size: -; V: TRBV4-3; CDR3: CASSQDRLGDNNSPLHF; DNA: TGCGCCAGCAGCCAAGATCGGCTCGGCGACAATAATTCACCCCTCCACTTT
J: TRBJ2-1; D: -; size: -; V: TRBV7-3; CDR3: CASSQSLLNEQFF; DNA: TGCGCCAGCAGCCAGTCACTCCTCAATGAGCAGTTCTTC
J: TRBJ1-5; D: TRBD1; size: -; V: TRBV18; CDR3: CASSPTPGQGNQPQHF; DNA: TGTGCCAGCTCACCGACGCCGGGACAGGGAAATCAGCCCCAGCATTTT
J: TRBJ1-1; D: TRBD1; size: few; V: TRBV29-1; CDR3: CSVEEPGTVEAFF; DNA: TGCAGCGTTGAAGAGCCCGGGACAGTGGAAGCTTTCTTT
J: TRBJ1-1; D: TRBD1; size: -; V: TRBV27; CDR3: CASSSTGVNTEAFF; DNA: TGTGCCAGCAGCTCGACAGGGGTCAACACTGAAGCTTTCTTT
J: TRBJ1-4; D: -; size: once; V: TRBV25-1; CDR3: CASSVQGRGEKLFF; DNA: TGTGCCAGCAGTGTTCAGGGGCGAGGTGAAAAACTGTTTTTT
J: TRBJ2-2; D: -; size: -; V: TRBV18; CDR3: CASSPPEDSPGELFF; DNA: TGTGCCAGCTCACCACCGGAAGATTCCCCCGGGGAGCTGTTTTTT
J: TRBJ2-7; D: TRBD1; size: -; V: TRBV29-1; CDR3: CSVGDRGSNEQYF; DNA: TGCAGCGTTGGGGACAGGGGCAGTAACGAGCAGTACTTC
J: TRBJ1-2; D: TRBD1; size: few; V: TRBV4-1; CDR3: CASSQEGQVTYGYTF; DNA: TGCGCCAGCAGCCAAGAGGGACAGGTGACCTATGGCTACACCTTC
J: TRBJ2-3; D: TRBD2; size: -; V: TRBV5-1; CDR3: CASSLVASGGARDTQYF; DNA: TGCGCCAGCAGCTTGGTGGCTAGCGGGGGGGCCAGAGATACGCAGTATTTT
J: TRBJ1-4; D: TRBD1; size: few; V: TRBV19; CDR3: CASSIAHRDRDHEKLFF; DNA: TGTGCCAGTAGTATAGCGCACCGGGACAGGGACCATGAAAAACTGTTTTTT
J: TRBJ2-7; D: -; size: -; V: TRBV11-2; CDR3: CASSPPGSPHEQYF; DNA: TGTGCCAGCAGTCCCCCGGGCAGCCCCCACGAGCAGTACTTC
J: TRBJ1-1; D: -; size: -; V: TRBV27; CDR3: CASSLSTGMNTEAFF; DNA: TGTGCCAGCAGTTTATCTACAGGGATGAACACTGAAGCTTTCTTT
J: TRBJ2-7; D: -; size: -; V: TRBV13; CDR3: CASSLSRETYEQYF; DNA: TGTGCCAGCAGCTTAAGTAGGGAAACCTACGAGCAGTACTTC
J: TRBJ1-2; D: TRBD1; size: -; V: TRBV13; CDR3: CASSTTTGGVVYGYTF; DNA: TGTGCCAGCAGCACCACGACAGGGGGCGTCGTTTATGGCTACACCTTC
J: TRBJ2-3; D: TRBD2; size: few; V: TRBV16; CDR3: CASSQSTSGGATDTQYF; DNA: TGTGCCAGCAGCCAATCGACTAGCGGGGGGGCCACAGATACGCAGTATTTT
J: TRBJ2-7; D: -; size: -; V: TRBV7-9; CDR3: CASSPVDSTNEQYF; DNA: TGTGCCAGCAGCCCAGTCGACTCTACGAACGAGCAGTACTTC
J: TRBJ2-1; D: TRBD2; size: -; V: TRBV9; CDR3: CASSVDSGGTYNEQFF; DNA: TGTGCCAGCAGCGTAGATAGCGGGGGAACCTACAATGAGCAGTTCTTC
J: TRBJ1-1; D: -; size: -; V: TRBV11-1; CDR3: CASSFRGSTTEAFF; DNA: TGTGCCAGCAGCTTCAGGGGTTCGACCACTGAAGCTTTCTTT